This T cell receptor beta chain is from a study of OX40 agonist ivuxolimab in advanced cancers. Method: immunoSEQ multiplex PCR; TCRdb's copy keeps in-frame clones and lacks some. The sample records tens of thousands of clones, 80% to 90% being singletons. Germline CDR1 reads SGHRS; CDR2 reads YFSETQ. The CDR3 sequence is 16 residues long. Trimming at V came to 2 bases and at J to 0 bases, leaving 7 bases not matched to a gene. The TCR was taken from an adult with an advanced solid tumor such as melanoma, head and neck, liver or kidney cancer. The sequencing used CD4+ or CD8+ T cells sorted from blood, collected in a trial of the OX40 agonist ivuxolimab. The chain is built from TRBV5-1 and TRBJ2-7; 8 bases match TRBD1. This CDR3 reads CASSFNGQGGSYEQYF. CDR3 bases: TGCGCCAGCAGCTTCAATGGACAGGGAGGCTCCTACGAGCAGTACTTC.